A single sample is the source of the 30 T cell receptor beta chains below, sequenced in a study of blood T cell repertoires in COVID-19. The table came from immunoSEQ multiplex PCR; TCRdb's copy has only in-frame clones and leaves some out. The sample lists 85,000 to 95,000 clones; less than 90% were seen once. Material for sequencing was peripheral blood. These receptors all come from a woman older than 75 with acute or convalescent COVID-19.

The CDR3 protein is CASSLGITGAGELFF. The CDR3 coding sequence is TGCGCCAGCAGCTTGGGGATAACAGGGGCCGGGGAGCTGTTTTTT. The gene calls are TRBV5-1 and TRBJ2-2, with TRBD1 matching 7 bases. V shed 0 bases and J 6 bases; nucleotides not matched to a gene: 5. Germline V lookup: CDR1 SGHRS, CDR2 YFSETQ. The CDR3 covers 15 residues.

The chain combines TRBV5-1 with TRBJ2-7; tentatively, D is TRBD1 (6 bases). Per germline, CDR1 SGHRS and CDR2 YFSETQ. This CDR3 region has 14 residues. V was shortened by 4 bases and J by 3 bases, with 14 bases between the two germline ends. In DNA form, the CDR3 reads TGCGCCAGCAGCCCAAAGCTAGGGGGCTACGAGCAGTACTTC. As protein: CASSPKLGGYEQYF.

In regard to this clone: One end of the junction varies from germline; a read error may be responsible. The J gene is TRBJ2-4, the V gene TRBV2; D is perhaps TRBD2 (7 bases). CDR3 length: 15 residues. CDR1 and CDR2 from the germline V gene are SNHLY and FYNNEI. The CDR3 nucleotides read TGTGCCAGCAGCGAAGGGGGGGTAGCCAAAAACATTCAGTACTTC. Residues: CASSEGGVAKNIQYF.

The rearrangement links TRBV18 to TRBJ1-3; a possible D gene is TRBD1 (5 bases). The CDR3 is 17 residues long. V was cut by 1 base and J by 0 bases, with 13 bases left in between. The V gene's germline CDR1 is KGHSH and CDR2 LQKENI. The CDR3 loop is CASSPLLTASSGNTIYF. CDR3 DNA sequence: TGTGCCAGCTCACCACTGTTGACAGCCTCCTCTGGAAACACCATATATTTT.

This clone showed up many times. The J gene is TRBJ1-6, the V gene TRBV5-1, with a tentative D call TRBD1 (5 bases). Germline assignment: CDR1 SGHRS and CDR2 YFSETQ. CDR3 size: 14 residues. Trimming took off 5 bases at V and 6 bases at J, with 12 bases between the two ends. In nucleotides, the CDR3 is TGCGCCAGCAGGCAACAAGGGGTTAATTCACCCCTCCACTTT. Amino acid sequence: CASRQQGVNSPLHF.

V and J are TRBV6-5 and TRBJ2-7; 7 positions agree with TRBD1. Germline values: CDR1 MNHEY, CDR2 SVGAGI. The CDR3 has 13 amino acids. With V trimmed by 8 bases and J by 11 bases, 15 bases remained unmatched. This CDR3 is CASLKGQRLPKYF. As DNA, the CDR3 is TGTGCCAGCCTTAAGGGACAGCGCCTACCAAAGTACTTC.

This clone appeared a single time. The gene calls are TRBV7-3 and TRBJ1-1; no reliable D call. Germline values: CDR1 SGHTA, CDR2 FQGTGA. V lost 1 base and J lost 1, with 4 bases in between. The CDR3 length is 13 residues. The CDR3, as DNA: TGTGCCAGCAGCTTAAACAGGAACACTGAAGCTTTCTTT. This codes for CASSLNRNTEAFF.

The CDR3 region is CASAEFGSSYNEQFF. Written as DNA, the CDR3 is TGTGCCAGCGCCGAGTTCGGGAGCTCCTACAATGAGCAGTTCTTC. The gene calls are TRBV6-5 and TRBJ2-1, with D maybe TRBD2 (6 bases). Germline CDR1 and CDR2: MNHEY and SVGAGI. There are 15 residues in the CDR3. V dropped 8 bases and J dropped 0 bases, with 14 bases sitting between them.

The sample holds one count of this clone. This rearrangement joins TRBV6-5 to TRBJ2-1; the D gene is possibly TRBD1 (5 bases). Germline CDR1 is MNHEY and CDR2 is SVGAGI. V lost 0 bases, J lost 1 base, and 7 bases lay in between. The length of the CDR3 is 15 residues. CDR3 sequence reads: CASSYSTASYNEQFF. For the CDR3, the DNA is TGTGCCAGCAGTTACTCGACAGCTTCCTACAATGAGCAGTTCTTC.

The V gene is TRBV29-1, the J gene TRBJ2-7, with 10 bases matching TRBD1. Germline CDR1 and CDR2: SQVTM and ANQGSEA. The ends lost 7 bases at V and 4 bases at J; junction bases unmatched: 4. The CDR3 spans 12 residues. The CDR3 DNA reads TGCAGCGCCGGGACAGGGGTTTACGAGCAGTACTTC. Amino acids: CSAGTGVYEQYF.

The J gene is TRBJ2-7, the V gene TRBV5-1; 10 bases are shared with TRBD2. Trimming removed 7 bases from V and 2 bases from J; junction bases left unmatched: 18. The germline V gene encodes CDR1 SGHRS and CDR2 YFSETQ. The CDR3 length is 18 residues. DNA for the CDR3: TGCGCCAGCTCCATAAGTTGGAGCGGGGGGGCTAACACCTACGAGCAGTACTTC. This encodes CASSISWSGGANTYEQYF.

The V call is TRBV11-2, the J call TRBJ2-1; D ambiguous. Germline assignment: CDR1 SGHAT and CDR2 FQNNGV. The V gene lost 0 bases and the J gene lost 3 bases, with 6 bases spanning the gap. The CDR3 runs 14 residues. The CDR3 region has the DNA TGTGCCAGCAGCTTAGAAACTTACTACAATGAGCAGTTCTTC. Protein product: CASSLETYYNEQFF.

The J gene is TRBJ2-5, the V gene TRBV6-6, with 8 bases fitting TRBD1. V lost 7 bases and J lost 7; bases outside the gene matches: 14. This CDR3 has 15 amino acids. The V gene's germline CDR1 is MNHNY and CDR2 SVGAGI (reference sequence). The CDR3, as DNA: TGTGCCAGCATTGTGACAGGGGCCCTACAGGGGACCCAGTACTTC. Amino acids: CASIVTGALQGTQYF.

This clone was found once. The rearrangement links TRBV2 to TRBJ1-5; D is unresolved. CDR3 length: 14 residues. Deletions cut 3 bases from V and 4 bases from J, with 10 bases between. Germline V lookup: CDR1 SNHLY, CDR2 FYNNEI. The CDR3 sequence is CASSEETVNQPQHF. The CDR3 nucleotides are TGTGCCAGCAGTGAGGAGACGGTAAATCAGCCCCAGCATTTT.

The V and J genes are TRBV10-3 and TRBJ1-2; TRBD1 agrees at 7 bases. The CDR3 extends over 13 amino acids. The germline V gene has CDR1 ENHRY and CDR2 SYGVKD. Trimming took 5 bases from V and 8 from J; bases not matched to a gene: 8. CDR3 amino acids: CAISTPTGQGYTF. Written as DNA, the CDR3 is TGTGCCATCAGTACGCCGACAGGGCAAGGCTACACCTTC.

The chain employs TRBV2 and TRBJ2-7, with D possibly TRBD1 on 6 matching bases. The CDR3 runs to 11 residues. Germline lookup yields CDR1 SNHLY and CDR2 FYNNEI. V dropped 4 bases and J dropped 10 bases, with 11 bases sitting between them. CDR3 protein: CASSGPGAQYF. CDR3 sequence (DNA): TGTGCCAGCAGTGGGCCAGGGGCCCAGTACTTC.

This rearrangement joins TRBV5-1 to TRBJ1-3; 8 bases agree with TRBD1. This CDR3 has 16 residues. Germline V gives CDR1 SGHRS, CDR2 YFSETQ. Trimming at V came to 3 bases and at J to 2 bases, leaving 7 bases not matched to a gene. The CDR3 DNA reads as TGCGCCAGCAGCTGGGGTTCAGGGGGCACTGGAAACACCATATATTTT. As protein: CASSWGSGGTGNTIYF.

This chain links TRBV18 with TRBJ2-7; possible D gene TRBD2, 6 bases. This CDR3 contains 17 residues. Germline loops: CDR1 KGHSH, CDR2 LQKENI. V lost 1 base to trimming and J lost 1 base, with 17 bases between them. CDR3 in DNA: TGTGCCAGCTCACCACAACGAAAGGGACGGGAGTCCTACGAGCAGTACTTC. Residues: CASSPQRKGRESYEQYF.

In its sample, this clone was seen once. The chain links TRBV6-5 to TRBJ2-1; 9 nucleotides align to TRBD1. Losses at the gene ends were 4 bases for V and 8 bases for J; bases not matched to a gene: 9. The CDR3 has 15 residues. Germline V gene sequence: CDR1 MNHEY, CDR2 SVGAGI. DNA for the CDR3: TGTGCCAGCAGTTTAACAGGGGGCGCGGGTGATGAGCAGTTCTTC. It is translated as CASSLTGGAGDEQFF.

The chain employs TRBV2 and TRBJ2-1; no reliable D call. Germline V gives CDR1 SNHLY, CDR2 FYNNEI. The CDR3 sequence is 14 residues long. The V gene lost 4 bases and the J gene lost 0 bases, with 7 bases spanning the gap. CDR3 residues: CASSGVSSYNEQFF. In nucleotides, the CDR3 is TGTGCCAGCAGTGGAGTGTCCTCCTACAATGAGCAGTTCTTC.

The chain uses TRBV5-5 and TRBJ1-6; 7 bases align to TRBD1. The CDR3 loop spans 16 amino acids. The trim removed 4 bases at V and 10 bases at J, leaving 14 bases unmatched. Germline CDR1 SGHKS, CDR2 YYEKEE (reference sequence). CDR3 nucleotide sequence: TGTGCCAGCAGCCAGAACGTCGGACAGGCACACTCACCCCTCCACTTT. Its protein is CASSQNVGQAHSPLHF.

This sequence joins TRBV19 and TRBJ2-1; tentatively, D is TRBD2 (5 bases). The V end lost 0 bases, the J end lost 11 bases, and 11 bases lay between the germline ends. The CDR3 length is 13 residues. Germline CDR1 and CDR2: LNHDA and SQIVND (reference sequence). CDR3 loop: CASSIDRGLKQFF. CDR3 DNA: TGTGCCAGTAGTATAGATCGAGGGTTGAAGCAGTTCTTC.

This chain links TRBV7-9 with TRBJ2-7, with D maybe TRBD2 (5 bases). The CDR3 contains 13 residues. CDR1 SEHNR and CDR2 FQNEAQ come from the germline V gene (reference sequence). V gave up 0 bases and J gave up 6 bases, with 9 bases separating them. The chain's CDR3 is CASSLAERGEQYF. Written as DNA, the CDR3 is TGTGCCAGCAGCTTAGCAGAACGGGGCGAGCAGTACTTC. Full variable domain (remainder filled in from reference TRBV7-9 and TRBJ2-7): DTGVSQNPRHKITKRGQNVTFRCDPISEHNRLYWYRQTLGQGPEFLTYFQNEAQLEKSRLLSDRFSAERPKGSFSTLEIQRTEQGDSAMYLCASSLAERGEQYFGPGTRLTVT.

This chain links TRBV6-5 with TRBJ1-3; unclear D gene. Germline V lookup: CDR1 MNHEY, CDR2 SVGAGI. The V end was cut by 7 bases, the J end by 4 bases, with 11 bases between. This CDR3 spans 13 amino acids. CDR3 sequence reads: CASNSPPGNTIYF. The CDR3 coding sequence is TGTGCCAGCAACTCACCCCCAGGAAACACCATATATTTT.

The CDR3 loop reads CASSLDTGTGNTIYF. DNA for the CDR3: TGTGCCAGCAGCTTAGATACAGGGACTGGAAACACCATATATTTT. This chain links TRBV7-2 with TRBJ1-3; maybe TRBD1 (6 bases). This CDR3 has 15 amino acids. CDR1 is SGHTA, CDR2 FQGNSA, per germline. The ends were cut back, 1 base at V and 2 bases at J, with 9 bases in the middle.

This clone was found a few times. Written as DNA, the CDR3 is TGTGCCAGCAGCTTATCGGGACAGGGAAAACAGCCCCAGCATTTT. Encoded protein: CASSLSGQGKQPQHF. The chain combines TRBV7-2 with TRBJ1-5; 9 bases agree with TRBD1. V shed 2 bases and J 7 bases; nucleotides not matched to a gene: 6. Germline assignment: CDR1 SGHTA and CDR2 FQGNSA. The CDR3 has 15 residues.

This chain links TRBV29-1 with TRBJ2-1; perhaps TRBD1 as D (5 bases). CDR1 SQVTM and CDR2 ANQGSEA come from the germline V gene. Deletions cut 6 bases from V and 9 bases from J, with 12 bases between. The CDR3 spans 11 residues. CDR3 DNA: TGCAGCGTCCAGGGTTCTGGTGAGCAGTTCTTC. It specifies CSVQGSGEQFF.

The chain links TRBV10-1 to TRBJ2-7, with D perhaps TRBD2 (5 bases). CDR3 length equals 13 residues. V lost 5 bases and J 6 bases, leaving 14 bases between the germline ends. Germline CDR1 WNHNN, CDR2 SYGVQD (reference sequence). The CDR3 nucleotides read TGCGCCAGCAGTCGTGACCCCGCGGGCGAGCAGTACTTC. It yields the protein CASSRDPAGEQYF.

The rearrangement uses TRBV6-5 and TRBJ1-6; tentatively, D is TRBD1 (5 bases). This CDR3 spans 14 amino acids. Between the trimmed V and J ends, which lost 2 bases and 10 bases, there was a span of 12 bases. CDR1 is MNHEY, CDR2 SVGAGI, per germline. The chain's CDR3 is CASSYRGGGSPLHF. The CDR3 DNA follows: TGTGCCAGCAGTTACCGCGGCGGGGGATCACCCCTCCACTTT.

The chain employs TRBV6-5 and TRBJ2-5, with D perhaps matching TRBD1 (5 bases). The V gene's germline CDR1 is MNHEY and CDR2 SVGAGI. The CDR3 consists of 12 residues. Trimming took 8 bases from V and 3 from J, leaving 10 bases between them. CDR3 sequence: CASGARKETQYF. For the CDR3, the DNA is TGTGCCAGCGGGGCGCGGAAAGAGACCCAGTACTTC.